One sample yielded the 13 T cell receptor beta chains listed below, sequenced in a study of blood T cell repertoires in COVID-19. Assay: immunoSEQ multiplex PCR; the TCRdb copy retains only in-frame clones and omits some. The sample yields over 20,000 clones, around 90% seen once. The specimen was peripheral blood. These receptors were obtained from a human donor in a cohort sampled during active COVID-19.

The chain links TRBV2 to TRBJ2-7; D not certain. Trimming stripped 7 bases from V and 8 bases from J, with 12 bases between. CDR1 SNHLY and CDR2 FYNNEI come from the germline V gene. The CDR3 is 11 amino acids. CDR3 sequence reads: CASMGNAKQYF. The CDR3 DNA is TGTGCCAGCATGGGCAATGCGAAGCAGTACTTC.

In nucleotides, the CDR3 is TGTGCCAGCAGTTACTCCTATTATCGCACTGAAGCTTTCTTT. Residues: CASSYSYYRTEAFF. The V call is TRBV6-5, the J call TRBJ1-1; D is unclear. The CDR3 consists of 14 residues. Trimming left V 0 bases short and J 4 bases short, with 9 bases between. Germline V gene sequence: CDR1 MNHEY, CDR2 SVGAGI.

The genes are TRBV6-5 and TRBJ2-7; 7 nucleotides match TRBD1. The CDR3 runs 14 residues. The germline V gene has CDR1 MNHEY and CDR2 SVGAGI. The V and J ends lost 10 bases and 2 bases, in that order; junction bases with no gene match: 11. CDR3 bases: TGTGCCACCCCAACAGGGGAGTCTCCCTACGAGCAGTACTTC. Residues: CATPTGESPYEQYF.

The chain has TRBV28 and TRBJ1-2; D gene ambiguous. Germline lookup yields CDR1 MDHEN and CDR2 SYDVKM. This CDR3 is built from 16 residues. V dropped 4 bases and J dropped 2 bases, with 17 bases sitting between them. The DNA for the CDR3 is TGTGCCAGCAGTTCCAACCTACTCCGGTGGAACTATGGCTACACCTTC. This translates into CASSSNLLRWNYGYTF.

The V call is TRBV30, the J call TRBJ2-5, with a possible D match to TRBD1 (5 bases). CDR1 GTSNPN and CDR2 SVGIG come from the germline V gene (reference sequence). This CDR3 has 14 amino acids. The ends were cut back, 2 bases at V and 1 base at J, with 11 bases in the middle. The CDR3 is CAWSPGRAQETQYF. In DNA form, the CDR3 reads TGTGCCTGGAGTCCTGGCAGGGCCCAAGAGACCCAGTACTTC.

V usage is TRBV15 and J usage is TRBJ2-2; 10 nucleotides agree with TRBD1. Germline V gene sequence: CDR1 LNHNV, CDR2 YYDKDF (reference sequence). The CDR3 totals 16 residues. The V and J ends lost 3 bases and 5 bases, in that order; junction bases with no gene match: 6. CDR3 sequence: CATSSGDRGWTGELFF. CDR3 sequence (DNA): TGTGCCACCAGCAGCGGGGACAGGGGTTGGACCGGGGAGCTGTTTTTT. Drawing the rest from reference TRBV15 and TRBJ2-2, the complete variable domain is DAMVIQNPRYQVTQFGKPVTLSCSQTLNHNVMYWYQQKSSQAPKLLFHYYDKDFNNEADTPDNFQSRRPNTSFCFLDIRSPGLGDTAMYLCATSSGDRGWTGELFFGEGSRLTVL.

Here the CDR3 reads CASSLSRGEDQPQHF. For the CDR3, the DNA is TGTGCCAGCAGTTTAAGTCGCGGAGAGGATCAGCCCCAGCATTTT. The chain recombines TRBV28 with TRBJ1-5; the D is unclear. Deletions cut 2 bases from V and 5 bases from J, with 13 bases between. Germline V CDR1 and CDR2: MDHEN, SYDVKM. The CDR3 is 15 residues long.

The chain has TRBV12-3 or TRBV12-4 and TRBJ1-2; no reliable D call. CDR3 length equals 13 residues. Trimming took 6 bases from V and 8 from J, leaving 16 bases between them. The CDR3 bases are TGTGCCAGCAGCCTCCTGGGGAGGGCCGGCTACACCTTC. This gives the protein CASSLLGRAGYTF.

V is TRBV2 and J is TRBJ1-5; D may be TRBD1 (5 bases). V shed 6 bases and J shed 6 bases, with 21 bases lying between them. The CDR3 runs to 16 residues. Germline V CDR1 and CDR2: SNHLY, FYNNEI. For the CDR3, the DNA is TGTGCCAGCAGAGGGACCACGGGGGTGATCGCTCAGCCCCAGCATTTT. Protein sequence: CASRGTTGVIAQPQHF.

The chain carries TRBV28 and TRBJ1-6; 7 bases agree with TRBD1. With 3 bases clipped from V and 8 bases from J, the junction kept 4 bases outside the gene matches. The germline V gene encodes CDR1 MDHEN and CDR2 SYDVKM. The CDR3 covers 14 residues. The CDR3 region is CASSFSRGDSPLHF. CDR3 coding DNA: TGTGCCAGCAGTTTTTCCAGGGGGGATTCACCCCTCCACTTT.

This clone was picked up one time. The chain is built from TRBV28 and TRBJ2-1; unclear D gene. The germline gives CDR1 MDHEN, CDR2 SYDVKM. V lost 4 bases to trimming and J lost 0 bases, with 13 bases between them. This CDR3 is 16 amino acids long. This CDR3 is CASSSLAASSYNEQFF. CDR3 in DNA: TGTGCCAGCAGTTCCTTAGCCGCAAGCTCCTACAATGAGCAGTTCTTC.

This clone has a single count. The gene calls are TRBV5-6 and TRBJ2-1; 9 bases align to TRBD1. Germline CDR1 is SGHDT and CDR2 is YYEEEE. V shed 3 bases and J 7 bases; nucleotides not matched to a gene: 5. CDR3 length: 14 residues. In DNA, the CDR3 is TGTGCCAGCAGCTATGGGACAGGGTTGAATGAGCAGTTCTTC. Translation: CASSYGTGLNEQFF.

This chain links TRBV7-9 with TRBJ2-5; D is ambiguous. The ends were cut back, 1 base at V and 3 bases at J, with 6 bases in the middle. The CDR3 runs to 13 residues. Germline assignment: CDR1 SEHNR and CDR2 FQNEAQ (reference sequence). The CDR3 DNA reads as TGTGCCAGCAGCTTAGGGCCTGAAGAGACCCAGTACTTC. Translation gives CASSLGPEETQYF.